This T cell receptor (beta chain) was found in a study of shared clonotypes between healthy human individuals. Measured with immunoSEQ multiplex PCR; TCRdb has only the in-frame clones, and not every one. Of about 2.3 million clones listed, more than 85% are singletons. Findings and caveats of the study: In general, naive subsets displayed greater estimated richness than memory subsets did.

Per the germline V gene, CDR1 is SGHRS and CDR2 is YFSETQ. This CDR3 is 14 amino acids long. V was pared by 1 base and J by 3 bases, with 11 bases between. Memory CD4+ cells were the fraction left after CD45RA+ naive selection. Turning to this clone: Its antigen is not known.

Sequencing was done on a sample of naive CD4+ T cells from PBMCs. Subset indicated: CD45RA+ positively selected. The clonotype was recovered from a man aged 18-30 years in good health. Some clones in this sample may be carry-over from other donors' samples. The rearrangement links TRBV5-1 to TRBJ2-7; D is ambiguous. DNA for the CDR3: TGCGCCAGCAGCTTGAGAGAATTCCTCTACGAGCAGTACTTC. This codes for CASSLREFLYEQYF.